The text below deals with one T cell receptor (beta chain). CDR1 is DFQATT and CDR2 is SNEGSKA in the germline V gene (reference sequence). The CDR3 consists of 12 residues. Trimming cost V 2 bases and J 3 bases, with 5 bases left between them. The data stem from a study of T-cell memory formation after mild COVID-19. Study-wide context: TCR clusters showed largely donor specificity.

TCRdb passed the 5' RACE reads through MiXCR, listing each CDR3 protein once. Among about 340,000 distinct CDR3 sequences listed, 10% to 15% were seen once. Sequencing was done on a sample of PBMCs or a T cell subset sorted from them (not recorded which). This sequence was found in a man between 18 and 29 years old who had mild COVID-19 (a few samples of this study predate the infection). Cell type and time point are not known. The genes are TRBV20-1 and TRBJ2-1, with D unclear. CDR3 sequence (DNA): TGCAGTGCTAGAAAGAGCTACAATGAGCAGTTCTTC. Translating gives CSARKSYNEQFF.